Here is one T cell receptor (beta chain) with its context. Its antigen is unknown. TCRdb re-called the PCR reads via MiXCR. The sample records tens of thousands of clones, approximately 15% being singletons. These data belong to a study of metastatic and nonmetastatic thyroid tumors. Study-level points and caveats: In both blood and tumor samples, TCR beta diversity was reported significantly higher for malignant than benign nodules.

The germline gives CDR1 MDHEN, CDR2 SYDVKM. This CDR3 comprises 17 residues. The ends were cut back, 10 bases at V and 1 base at J, with 25 bases in the middle. Each patient went into thyroid surgery without having received any treatment. The specimen sequenced was blood. The clonotype originates from a female donor with papillary thyroid cancer or a benign thyroid nodule (not recorded which). Some clones in this sample may be carry-over from other donors' samples. The rearrangement uses TRBV28 and TRBJ2-5; D could derive from TRBD1 or TRBD2 (6 bases each). CDR3 coding DNA: TGTGCCATCAGGGGTGGGTCTGCGGGGCCCCTCCAAGAGACCCAGTACTTC. Translating it yields CAIRGGSAGPLQETQYF.